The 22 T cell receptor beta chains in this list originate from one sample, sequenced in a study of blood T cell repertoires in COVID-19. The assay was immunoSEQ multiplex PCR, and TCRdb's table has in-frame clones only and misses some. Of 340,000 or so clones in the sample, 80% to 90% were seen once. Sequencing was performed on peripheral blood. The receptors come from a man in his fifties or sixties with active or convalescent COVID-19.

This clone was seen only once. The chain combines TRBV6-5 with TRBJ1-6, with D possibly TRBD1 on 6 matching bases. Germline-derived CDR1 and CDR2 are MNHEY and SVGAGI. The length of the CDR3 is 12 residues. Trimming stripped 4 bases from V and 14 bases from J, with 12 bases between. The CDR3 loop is CASSSDSQTLHF. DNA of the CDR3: TGTGCCAGCAGTTCGGACAGTCAGACCCTCCACTTT.

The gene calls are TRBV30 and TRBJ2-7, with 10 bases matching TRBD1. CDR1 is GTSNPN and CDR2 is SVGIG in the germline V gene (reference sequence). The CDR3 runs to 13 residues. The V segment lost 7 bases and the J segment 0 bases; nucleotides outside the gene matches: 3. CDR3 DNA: TGTGCCTTAGGACAGGGGGGCTCCTACGAGCAGTACTTC. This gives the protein CALGQGGSYEQYF.

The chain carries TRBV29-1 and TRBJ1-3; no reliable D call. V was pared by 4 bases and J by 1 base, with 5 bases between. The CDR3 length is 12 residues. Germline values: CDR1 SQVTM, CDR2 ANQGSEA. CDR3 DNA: TGCAGCGTTGTAGCTTCTGGAAACACCATATATTTT. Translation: CSVVASGNTIYF.

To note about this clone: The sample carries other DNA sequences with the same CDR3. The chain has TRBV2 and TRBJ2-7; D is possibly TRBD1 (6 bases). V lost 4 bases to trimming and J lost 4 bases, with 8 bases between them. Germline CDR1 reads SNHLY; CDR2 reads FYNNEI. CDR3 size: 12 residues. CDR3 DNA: TGTGCCAGCAGTGGGCAGGGGTACGAGCAGTACTTC. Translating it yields CASSGQGYEQYF. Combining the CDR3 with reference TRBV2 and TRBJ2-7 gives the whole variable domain EPEVTQTPSHQVTQMGQEVILRCVPISNHLYFYWYRQILGQKVEFLVSFYNNEISEKSEIFDDQFSVERPDGSNFTLKIRSTKLEDSAMYFCASSGQGYEQYFGPGTRLTVT.

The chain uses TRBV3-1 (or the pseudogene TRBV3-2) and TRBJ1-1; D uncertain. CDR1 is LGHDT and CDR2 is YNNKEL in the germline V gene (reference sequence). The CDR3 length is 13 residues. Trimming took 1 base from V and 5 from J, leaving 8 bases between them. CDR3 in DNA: TGTGCCAGCAGCCAAGGAAGGAGGACTGAAGCTTTCTTT. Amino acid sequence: CASSQGRRTEAFF.

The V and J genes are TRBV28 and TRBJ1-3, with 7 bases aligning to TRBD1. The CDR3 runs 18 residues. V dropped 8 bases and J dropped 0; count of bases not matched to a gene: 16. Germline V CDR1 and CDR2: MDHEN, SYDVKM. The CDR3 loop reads CASGPQTGFSLSGNTIYF. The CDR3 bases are TGTGCCAGCGGACCCCAGACAGGGTTTAGTCTCTCTGGAAACACCATATATTTT.

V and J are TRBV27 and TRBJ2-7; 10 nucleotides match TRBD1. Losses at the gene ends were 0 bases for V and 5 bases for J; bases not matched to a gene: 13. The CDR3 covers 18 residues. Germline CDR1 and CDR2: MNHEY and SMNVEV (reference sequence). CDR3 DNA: TGTGCCAGCAGTTTATCATCCTTCACCTCCGGGACAGGGGACGAGCAGTACTTC. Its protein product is CASSLSSFTSGTGDEQYF.

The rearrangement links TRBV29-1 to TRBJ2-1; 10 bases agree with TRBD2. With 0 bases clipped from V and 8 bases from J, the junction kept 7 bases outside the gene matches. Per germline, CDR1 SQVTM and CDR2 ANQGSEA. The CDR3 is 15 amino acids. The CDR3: CSVEDLSGGADEQFF. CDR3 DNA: TGCAGCGTTGAAGACCTGAGCGGGGGGGCTGATGAGCAGTTCTTC.

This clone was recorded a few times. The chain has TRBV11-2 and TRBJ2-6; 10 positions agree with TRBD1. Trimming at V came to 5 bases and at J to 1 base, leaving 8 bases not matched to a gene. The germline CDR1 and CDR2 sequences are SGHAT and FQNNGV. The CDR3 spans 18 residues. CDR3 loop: CASSPMDRGTSGANVLTF. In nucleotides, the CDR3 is TGTGCCAGCAGCCCTATGGACAGGGGGACGTCTGGGGCCAACGTCCTGACTTTC.

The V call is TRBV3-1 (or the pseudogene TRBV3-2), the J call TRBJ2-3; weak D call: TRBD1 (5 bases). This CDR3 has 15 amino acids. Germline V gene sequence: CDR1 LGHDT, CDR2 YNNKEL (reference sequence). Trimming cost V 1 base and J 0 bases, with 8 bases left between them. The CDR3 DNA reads TGTGCCAGCAGCCAAGGGGGCGGTAGCACAGATACGCAGTATTTT. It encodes CASSQGGGSTDTQYF.

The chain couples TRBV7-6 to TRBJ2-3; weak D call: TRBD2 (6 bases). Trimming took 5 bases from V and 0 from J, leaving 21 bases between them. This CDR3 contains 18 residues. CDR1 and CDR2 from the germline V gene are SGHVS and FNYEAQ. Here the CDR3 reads CASSEIKTSSPSTDTQYF. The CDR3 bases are TGTGCCAGCAGCGAAATTAAAACTAGCAGTCCTAGCACAGATACGCAGTATTTT.

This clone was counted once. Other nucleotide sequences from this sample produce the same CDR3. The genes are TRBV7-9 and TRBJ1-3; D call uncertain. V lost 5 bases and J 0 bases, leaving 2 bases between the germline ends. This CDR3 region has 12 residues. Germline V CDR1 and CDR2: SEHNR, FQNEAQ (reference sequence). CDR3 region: CASSLSGNTIYF. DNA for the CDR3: TGTGCCAGCAGCCTCTCTGGAAACACCATATATTTT.

This CDR3 is CASSKQVNTEAFF. The CDR3 nucleotides are TGTGCCAGCAGCAAACAGGTGAACACTGAAGCTTTCTTT. V is TRBV2 and J is TRBJ1-1, with D tentatively TRBD1 (5 bases). Between the trimmed V and J ends, which lost 6 bases and 0 bases, there was a span of 8 bases. The germline gives CDR1 SNHLY, CDR2 FYNNEI. CDR3 length equals 13 residues.

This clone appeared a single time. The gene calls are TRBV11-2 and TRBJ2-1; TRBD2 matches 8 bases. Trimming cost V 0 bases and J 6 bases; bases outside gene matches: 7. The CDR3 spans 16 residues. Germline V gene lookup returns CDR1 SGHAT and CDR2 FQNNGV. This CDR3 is CASSLDLSGRLNEQFF. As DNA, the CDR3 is TGTGCCAGCAGCTTAGATCTAAGCGGGAGACTCAATGAGCAGTTCTTC.

The CDR3 spells CASSLGAGVGITEKLFF. CDR3 coding DNA: TGCGCCAGCAGCTTAGGCGCAGGGGTAGGGATTACTGAAAAACTGTTTTTT. The rearrangement joins TRBV5-1 to TRBJ1-4; TRBD1 might be the D (6 bases). This CDR3 region has 17 residues. CDR1 and CDR2 (germline): SGHRS, YFSETQ. Trimming removed 2 bases from V and 7 bases from J, with 21 bases in between.

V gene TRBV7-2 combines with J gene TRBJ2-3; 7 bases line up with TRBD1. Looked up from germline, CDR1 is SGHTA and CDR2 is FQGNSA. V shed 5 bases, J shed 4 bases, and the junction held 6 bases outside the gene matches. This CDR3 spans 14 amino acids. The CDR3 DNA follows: TGTGCCAGCAGCCCGGACAGGAGAGCAGATACGCAGTATTTT. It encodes CASSPDRRADTQYF. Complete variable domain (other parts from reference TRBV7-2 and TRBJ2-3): GAGVSQSPSNKVTEKGKDVELRCDPISGHTALYWYRQSLGQGLEFLIYFQGNSAPDKSGLPSDRFSAERTGGSVSTLTIQRTQQEDSAVYLCASSPDRRADTQYFGPGTRLTVL.

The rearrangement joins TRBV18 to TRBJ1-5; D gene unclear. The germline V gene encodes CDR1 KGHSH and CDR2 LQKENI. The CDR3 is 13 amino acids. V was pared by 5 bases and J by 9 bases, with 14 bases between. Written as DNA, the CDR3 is TGTGCCAGCTCAGCCGCGGGTTTTGGGCCCCAGCATTTT. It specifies CASSAAGFGPQHF. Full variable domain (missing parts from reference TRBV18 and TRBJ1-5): NAGVMQNPRHLVRRRGQEARLRCSPMKGHSHVYWYRQLPEEGLKFMVYLQKENIIDESGMPKERFSAEFPKEGPSILRIQQVVRGDSAAYFCASSAAGFGPQHFGDGTRLSIL.

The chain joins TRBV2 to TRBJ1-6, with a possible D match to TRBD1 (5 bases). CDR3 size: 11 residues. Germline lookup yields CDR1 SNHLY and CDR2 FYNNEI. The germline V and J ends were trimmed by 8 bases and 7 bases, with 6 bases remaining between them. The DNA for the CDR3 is TGTGCCAGCGGGGGGAATTCACCCCTCCACTTT. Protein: CASGGNSPLHF.

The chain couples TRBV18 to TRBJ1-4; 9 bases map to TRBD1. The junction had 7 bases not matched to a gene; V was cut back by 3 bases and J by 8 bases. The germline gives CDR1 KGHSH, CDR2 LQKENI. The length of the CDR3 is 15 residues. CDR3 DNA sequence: TGTGCCAGCTCACCGGGACAGGGACGAGGGGAAAAACTGTTTTTT. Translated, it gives CASSPGQGRGEKLFF.

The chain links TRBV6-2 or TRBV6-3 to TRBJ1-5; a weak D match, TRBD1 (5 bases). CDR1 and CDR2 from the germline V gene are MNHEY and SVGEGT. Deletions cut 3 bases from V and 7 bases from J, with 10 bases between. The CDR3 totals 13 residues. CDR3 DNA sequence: TGTGCCAGCAGTTATAGGGGTAACCAGCCCCAGCATTTT. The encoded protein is CASSYRGNQPQHF.

CDR3 coding DNA: TGTGCCACAGAAAAGGGGGCATTAGAGGGCTACACCTTC. Its protein product is CATEKGALEGYTF. The gene calls are TRBV19 and TRBJ1-2; 7 bases fit TRBD1. CDR1 and CDR2 from the germline V gene are LNHDA and SQIVND (reference sequence). This CDR3 region has 13 residues. The ends lost 10 bases at V and 8 bases at J; junction bases unmatched: 13.

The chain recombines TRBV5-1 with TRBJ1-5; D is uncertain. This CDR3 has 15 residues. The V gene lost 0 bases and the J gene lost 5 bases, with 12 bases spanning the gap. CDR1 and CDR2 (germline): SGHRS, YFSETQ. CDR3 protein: CASSLAPGYYQPQHF. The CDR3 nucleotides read TGCGCCAGCAGCTTGGCCCCAGGCTACTATCAGCCCCAGCATTTT.